This T cell receptor (beta chain) was captured by sequencing in a study of OX40 agonist ivuxolimab in advanced cancers. Study details: The patients got ivuxolimab, which is an agonistic anti-OX40 (CD134) antibody. The group had a mean age of approximately 60 years, ranged from roughly 23 to 85, and was 80% to 90% male.

The study, taken as a whole, reports: A proportion of nonresponders additionally exhibited low normalized T-cell clonal expansion.

Worth noting for this clone: The antigen remains undetermined.

V was shortened by 2 bases and J by 6 bases, with 12 bases between the two germline ends. The CDR3 has 14 residues. CDR1 is SGHVS and CDR2 is FNYEAQ in the germline V gene. Profiling relied on immunoSEQ multiplex PCR, and the TCRdb table lists in-frame clones only, not all of them. The sample lists fewer than 100,000 clones, more than 70% occurring once. The TCR sequence derives from an adult with an advanced solid tumor such as melanoma, head and neck, liver or kidney cancer. This chain uses TRBV7-6 with TRBJ2-3; D unclear. The source was CD4+ or CD8+ T cells sorted from blood, collected in a trial of the OX40 agonist ivuxolimab. The CDR3: CASSLPRRADTQYF. The CDR3 nucleotides read TGTGCCAGCAGCTTACCCCGACGGGCTGATACGCAGTATTTT.